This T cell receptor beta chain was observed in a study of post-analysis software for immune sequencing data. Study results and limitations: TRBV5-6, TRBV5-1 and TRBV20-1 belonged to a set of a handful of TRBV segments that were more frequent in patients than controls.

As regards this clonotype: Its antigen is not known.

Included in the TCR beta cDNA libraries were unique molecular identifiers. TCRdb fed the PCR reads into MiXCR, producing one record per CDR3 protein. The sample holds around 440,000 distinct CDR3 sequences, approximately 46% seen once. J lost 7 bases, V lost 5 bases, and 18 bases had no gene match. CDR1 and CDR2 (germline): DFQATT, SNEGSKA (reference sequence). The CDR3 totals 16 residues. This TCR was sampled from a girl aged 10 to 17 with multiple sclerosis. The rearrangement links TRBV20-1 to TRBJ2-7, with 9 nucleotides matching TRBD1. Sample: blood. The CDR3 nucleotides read TGCAGTGCTCCTGGACAGGGGACCGCGTCCTACAATGAGCAGTACTTC. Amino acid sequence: CSAPGQGTASYNEQYF.